The sequence of this T cell receptor (beta chain) was determined in a study of cytomegalovirus exposure and HLA in healthy donors. This clone was seen a few times. The PCR ran on 60 Vbeta and 13 Jbeta primers. Sequencing was performed with immunoSEQ multiplex PCR; in TCRdb, only in-frame clones are kept and a portion is missing. This sample yields 150,000 to 200,000 clones, of which around 72% are seen a single time; around 7% belongs to the top ten. V lost 5 bases, J lost 9 bases, and 10 bases stayed unmatched. The length of the CDR3 is 15 residues. Germline V gene sequence: CDR1 LNHDA, CDR2 SQIVND (reference sequence).

V and J are TRBV19 and TRBJ1-6; 7 nucleotides line up with TRBD1. The source is a woman in her thirties or forties in good health and CMV-seropositive. The specimen sequenced was PBMCs. As DNA, the CDR3 is TGTGCCAGTAGTCCGGGACAGTGGAAGGTTTCACCCCTCCACTTT. Protein product: CASSPGQWKVSPLHF.